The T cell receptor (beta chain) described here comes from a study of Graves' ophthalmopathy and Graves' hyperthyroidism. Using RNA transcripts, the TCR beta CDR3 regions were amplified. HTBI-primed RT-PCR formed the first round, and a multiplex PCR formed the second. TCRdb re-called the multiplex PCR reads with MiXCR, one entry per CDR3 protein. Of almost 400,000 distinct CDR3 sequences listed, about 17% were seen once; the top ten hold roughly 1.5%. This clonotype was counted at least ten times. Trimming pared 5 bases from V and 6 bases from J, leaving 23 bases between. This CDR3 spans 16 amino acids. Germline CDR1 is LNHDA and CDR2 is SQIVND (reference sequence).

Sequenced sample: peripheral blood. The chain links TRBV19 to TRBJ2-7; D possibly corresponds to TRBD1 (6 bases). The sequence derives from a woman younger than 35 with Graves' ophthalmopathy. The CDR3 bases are TGTGCCAGTAGTGCTATACAGGGTAGAGGAGCCGGCGAGCAGTACTTC. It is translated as CASSAIQGRGAGEQYF. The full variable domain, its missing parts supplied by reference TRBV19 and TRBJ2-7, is DGGITQSPKYLFRKEGQNVTLSCEQNLNHDAMYWYRQDPGQGLRLIYYSQIVNDFQKGDIAEGYSVSREKKESFPLTVTSAQKNPTAFYLCASSAIQGRGAGEQYFGPGTRLTVT.